This TCR beta chain was profiled in a study of beta chain features in type 1 diabetes. General study points: Shorter TCRB CDR3s, moderately but significantly so, marked every one of the four CD4+ subsets in Type 1 diabetes patients.

Germline V lookup: CDR1 MDHEN, CDR2 SYDVKM. The length of the CDR3 is 14 residues. Trimming pared 3 bases from V and 8 bases from J, leaving 16 bases between. Reverse transcribing all isolated RNA meant expressed TCRB transcripts were sequenced. The data were produced by immunoSEQ multiplex PCR, yet TCRdb's version contains in-frame clones alone and is incomplete. The sample consists of roughly 400,000 clones, around 9.6% of them appearing once. This clone was observed a few times. Its antigen is currently unknown. The V gene is TRBV28, the J gene TRBJ1-2; maybe TRBD1 (6 bases). The origin of this receptor is a man younger than 45 with type 1 diabetes. The sequencing input was central memory CD4+ T cells from blood. The CDR3 sequence: CASSFLTGRSGYTF. The CDR3 nucleotides are TGTGCCAGCAGTTTCCTGACAGGCCGTTCCGGCTACACCTTC.